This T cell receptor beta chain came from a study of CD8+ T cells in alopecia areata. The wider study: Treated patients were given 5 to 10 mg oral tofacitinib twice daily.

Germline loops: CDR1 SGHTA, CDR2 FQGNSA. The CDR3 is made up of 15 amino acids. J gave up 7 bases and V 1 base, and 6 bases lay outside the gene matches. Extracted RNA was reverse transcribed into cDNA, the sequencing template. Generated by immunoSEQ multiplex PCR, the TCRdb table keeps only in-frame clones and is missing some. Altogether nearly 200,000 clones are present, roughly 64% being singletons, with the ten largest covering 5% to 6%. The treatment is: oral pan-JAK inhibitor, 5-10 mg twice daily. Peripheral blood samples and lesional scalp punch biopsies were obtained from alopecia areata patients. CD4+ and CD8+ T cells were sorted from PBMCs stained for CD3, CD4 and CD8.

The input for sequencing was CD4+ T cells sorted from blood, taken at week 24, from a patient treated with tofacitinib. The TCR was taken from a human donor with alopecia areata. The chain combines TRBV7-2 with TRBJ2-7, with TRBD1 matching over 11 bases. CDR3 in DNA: TGTGCCAGCAGCTTAGAGGGGACAGGGGGGCGTGAGCAGTACTTC. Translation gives CASSLEGTGGREQYF.